The present entry profiles one T cell receptor beta chain with its context. This record belongs to a study of cytotoxic CD8 clonotypes in ibrutinib-treated CLL. Study information: For this cohort, patients were roughly 10 relapsed/refractory and about 14 treatment-naive, while under 18 were IGHV unmutated. Results showed roughly 25 partial and 2 complete responses; following median around 73 months, around 15 remained remitted, approximately 12 advanced. Following treatment for a median about 13 months, range 6 to 36, response samples were then taken.

Germline trimming cut 4 bases from V and 4 bases from J; bases unmatched to any gene: 11. This CDR3 is built from 17 residues. Germline CDR1 is MGHRA and CDR2 is YSYEKL. Sequenced by immunoSEQ multiplex PCR; TCRdb stores in-frame clones only, minus some. The sample lists some 140,000 clones, 84% occurring once. The chain couples TRBV4-1 to TRBJ2-2, with 8 bases lining up with TRBD1. This clonotype was obtained from a human donor with chronic lymphocytic leukemia. The material sequenced was PBMCs, taken after 24 months of ibrutinib treatment. The CDR3 here is CASSRSLDRATTGELFF. For the CDR3, the DNA is TGCGCCAGCAGCCGGTCTCTGGACAGGGCGACCACCGGGGAGCTGTTTTTT.